This record looks at one T cell receptor (beta chain) sequence and its context. Using MiXCR, TCRdb reanalyzed the PCR reads. The sample has about 4,000 clones, 34% seen once. Thyroid surgery took place with no prior treatment in any patient. The data were taken from a study of metastatic and nonmetastatic thyroid tumors. V was clipped by 1 base and J by 3 bases, with 4 bases between them. CDR1 is LGHNA and CDR2 is YSLEER in the germline V gene. This CDR3 has 13 residues. The sample comprised adjacent normal tissue. The clonotype comes from a female donor with papillary thyroid cancer or a benign thyroid nodule (not recorded which). Some clones in this sample may be carry-over from other donors' samples. This rearrangement joins TRBV4-3 to TRBJ2-1, with no clear D. CDR3 in amino acids: CASSQAVYNEQFF. CDR3 coding DNA: TGCGCCAGCAGCCAAGCAGTCTACAATGAGCAGTTCTTC.